This T cell receptor beta chain was observed in a study of T cell clones after liver transplantation. At the level of the study: Apart from three HCV-positive recipients, transplants were for non-autoimmune, non-viral reasons.

TCRdb's copy holds only in-frame clones and misses some; the assay was immunoSEQ multiplex PCR. There are approximately 7,300 clones in the sample; over 70% occur only once, and roughly 40% lies in the top ten. This CDR3 has 14 residues. Trimming stripped 6 bases from V and 2 bases from J, with 14 bases between. The V gene's germline CDR1 is MDHEN and CDR2 SYDVKM. Turning to this clone: Its antigen remains unknown.

Findings of the study overall: In a couple of subjects, few donor cells limited the measurable donor-reactive repertoire. Compared with third party-reactive sequences, donor-reactive ones declined more, independent of withdrawal success.

The sequenced sample was CD8+ T cells from blood, obtained before liver transplant. This chain connects TRBV28 to TRBJ2-7; no definite D call. This receptor was identified in a human donor who received a liver transplant. CDR3 nucleotide sequence: TGTGCCAGCAGCCCTGCAGCGCCAGCCTACGAGCAGTACTTC. This gives the protein CASSPAAPAYEQYF.